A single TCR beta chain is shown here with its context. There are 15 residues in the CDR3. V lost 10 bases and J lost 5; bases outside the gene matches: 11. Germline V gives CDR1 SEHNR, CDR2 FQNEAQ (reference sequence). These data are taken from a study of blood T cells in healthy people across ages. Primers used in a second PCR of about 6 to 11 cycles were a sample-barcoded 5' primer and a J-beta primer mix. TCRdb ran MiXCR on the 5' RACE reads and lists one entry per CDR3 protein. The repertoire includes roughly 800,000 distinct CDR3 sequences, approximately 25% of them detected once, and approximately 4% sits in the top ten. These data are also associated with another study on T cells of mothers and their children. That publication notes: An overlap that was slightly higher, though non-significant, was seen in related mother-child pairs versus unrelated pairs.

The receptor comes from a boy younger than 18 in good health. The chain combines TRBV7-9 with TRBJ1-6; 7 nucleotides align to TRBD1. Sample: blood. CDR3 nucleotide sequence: TGTGCCACCGACGACAGGGAGGGGAATAATTCACCCCTCCACTTT. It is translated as CATDDREGNNSPLHF.